The count of the clone carrying this T cell receptor (beta chain) is one. Antigen specificity is unknown. Sequencing used immunoSEQ multiplex PCR; TCRdb keeps in-frame clones, though not all of them. The table has tens of thousands of clones, around 93% seen once; the top ten hold about 7%. The sample belongs to a study of cytomegalovirus exposure and HLA in healthy donors. Study observations and caveats: Listed as cytomegalovirus-associated were more than 150 TCR beta chains.

Trimming pared 5 bases from V and 0 bases from J, leaving 17 bases between. This CDR3 is 16 amino acids long. Germline V gene lookup returns CDR1 MNHEY and CDR2 SMNVEV (reference sequence). Sequencing used PBMCs. The V gene is TRBV27, the J gene TRBJ2-7, with TRBD1 as a possible D gene (5 bases). The receptor comes from a woman aged 18-29 years in good health and CMV-seropositive. The chain's CDR3 is CASSPRNRYSSYEQYF. In DNA form, the CDR3 reads TGTGCCAGCAGTCCAAGAAACAGGTATAGCTCCTACGAGCAGTACTTC.